This paragraph reports one TCR beta chain. Its antigen remains undetermined. Base qualities are missing; no much larger clone stands one base away. TCRbeta CDR3 regions were amplified from genomic DNA using the immunoSEQ Assay, a bias-controlled multiplex PCR. The published analysis was carried out like this. The number of nucleated cells in each sample was estimated by amplification of reference gene primers within the assay. To quantify the absolute abundance of each unique TCRbeta CDR3 rearrangement, sequence reads were collapsed and filtered. For each sample, productive Simpson clonality was calculated by taking the square root of Simpson's diversity index across productive rearrangements. The table comes from immuneACCESS by way of TCRdb, which keeps in-frame sequences with V and J called. Part of the clones is missing from these tables; in studies checked, under half for an unresolved V gene and the rest for unknown reasons. V, J and clone size are taken as reported in that table, and D and trimming were inferred from the DNA itself. This sample gives about 400,000 clones in total; 85% to 90% of them show up just once. The ten largest make up over 4% of the sample.

These data belong to a study of blood T cell repertoires in COVID-19 (dated by TCRdb to 2019 to 2021). Broadly, across the study: Samples from collaborators originated in the United States, Italy and Spain and spanned both the acute and convalescent phases of COVID-19. The prospective study material was composed of cDNA or gDNA derived from T cells, B-cell-depleted T cells, or PBMCs. Subjects who had been exposed to COVID-19, were actively infected with it, or had recovered from it provided the deeply sampled blood TCRbeta repertoires that made up the dataset. The repertoires were released in a freely available public database meant as a resource for research on the immune response to SARS-CoV-2. The samples were drawn from two sources: the first 160 participants of the ongoing ImmuneRACE study, and over 1,000 subjects contributed by 6 global collaborators. Sample metadata almost always included a de-identified subject ID, COVID-19 status, age in years and sex. Where available, HLA class I and class II types were obtained from metadata supplied by the sample provider rather than from assay-based typing. Broader findings and caveats from the paper: The quantity of clinical and demographic metadata differed by source and by participant and was supplied without curation.

Each collaborating institution followed its own protocols to collect whole blood in K2EDTA tubes. For TCRbeta analysis, collaborators shipped samples in one of three forms: frozen whole blood, isolated PBMCs, or DNA extracted from either of those sample types. The source is a woman aged 30 to 39 with acute or convalescent COVID-19. Sequenced: peripheral blood.

The CDR3 amino acid sequence is: CASSLNPLTSGGDNEQFF. DNA sequence: TGTGCCAGCAGCTTAAACCCCCTAACTAGCGGGGGGGACAATGAGCAGTTCTTC. The chain uses TRBV7-3 and TRBJ2-1, with TRBD2 matching 13 junction bases. Measured from the cysteine to the phenylalanine, the CDR3 is 18 residues long. Solely the CDR3 DNA is kept, with 54 bases framed from the first base. From a lookup of the germline V gene, CDR1 and CDR2 are SGHTA and FQGTGA. V ends up 1 base short and J 5 bases short, with an unmatched junction base count of 8. Joined to the reference TRBV7-3 and TRBJ2-1 proteins, this CDR3 gives the full variable domain: GAGVSQTPSNKVTEKGKYVELRCDPISGHTALYWYRQSLGQGPEFLIYFQGTGAADDSGLPNDRFFAVRPEGSVSTLKIQRTERGDSAVYLCASSLNPLTSGGDNEQFFGPGTRLTVL.